These 22 T cell receptor beta chains came from one sample sequenced in a study of blood T cell repertoires in COVID-19 (dated by TCRdb to about 2020). The library was obtained by the immunoSEQ multiplex PCR assay. What TCRdb holds here is the immuneACCESS table cut down to in-frame rearrangements. Part of the clones is not present; checked against another copy, under half of the missing clones reflect an unresolved V gene, and the others are unexplained. The sample table holds some 150,000 clones, of which approximately 89% were seen once. The ten biggest clones cover under 3.5% of the sample. The source material was peripheral blood. The receptors stem from a man aged 65-85 years with acute or convalescent COVID-19.

The chain is built from TRBV28 and TRBJ2-1; 11 bases align to TRBD2. CDR1 and CDR2 from the germline V gene are MDHEN and SYDVKM. V shed 5 bases, J shed 3 bases, and the junction held 3 bases outside the gene matches. The length of the CDR3 is 15 residues. The chain's CDR3 is CASSAGLADYNEQFF. For the CDR3, the DNA is TGTGCCAGCAGTGCGGGACTAGCGGACTACAATGAGCAGTTCTTC. The full variable domain, in which reference TRBV28 and TRBJ2-1 provide the parts outside the CDR3, is DVKVTQSSRYLVKRTGEKVFLECVQDMDHENMFWYRQDPGLGLRLIYFSYDVKMKEKGDIPEGYSVSREKKERFSLILESASTNQTSMYLCASSAGLADYNEQFFGPGTRLTVL.

The V gene is TRBV9, the J gene TRBJ2-7; D possibly corresponds to TRBD2 (5 bases). The CDR3 contains 14 residues. V shed 4 bases and J shed 1 base, with 12 bases lying between them. CDR1 is SGDLS and CDR2 is YYNGEE in the germline V gene. This CDR3 reads CASSPRGLSYEQYF. For the CDR3, the DNA is TGTGCCAGCAGCCCCCGGGGTCTATCCTACGAGCAGTACTTC.

The rearrangement joins TRBV7-9 to TRBJ2-6, with 12 bases lining up with TRBD1. The CDR3 totals 16 residues. Trimming removed 5 bases from V and 6 bases from J; junction bases left unmatched: 5. Germline V lookup: CDR1 SEHNR, CDR2 FQNEAQ (reference sequence). The CDR3, as DNA: TGTGCCAGCAGCCGGGACAGGGGGCTTACGGCCAACGTCCTGACTTTC. Amino acid sequence: CASSRDRGLTANVLTF.

The chain is built from TRBV28 and TRBJ1-1; maybe TRBD1 (6 bases). Germline V CDR1 and CDR2: MDHEN, SYDVKM. V lost 3 bases and J 1 base, leaving 15 bases between the germline ends. The CDR3 has 16 amino acids. In DNA form, the CDR3 reads TGTGCCAGCAGTTTTAGGGGGACATGGGGGAACACTGAAGCTTTCTTT. The encoded protein is CASSFRGTWGNTEAFF.

The V and J genes are TRBV28 and TRBJ2-7; 10 nucleotides agree with TRBD2. The CDR3 spans 15 residues. The junction had 7 bases not matched to a gene; V was cut back by 8 bases and J by 0 bases. The germline V gene encodes CDR1 MDHEN and CDR2 SYDVKM. CDR3 nucleotide sequence: TGTGCCAGCTGCCCCGGGACTAGCGTCTCCTACGAGCAGTACTTC. Encoded protein: CASCPGTSVSYEQYF.

The chain carries TRBV6-6 and TRBJ1-5; TRBD1 is a possible D gene (5 bases). Deletions cut 10 bases from V and 2 bases from J, with 12 bases between. The CDR3 totals 13 residues. CDR1 and CDR2 (germline): MNHNY, SVGAGI (reference sequence). CDR3 in DNA: TGTGCCACCGACCTACAGGGCAATCAGCCCCAGCATTTT. The encoded protein is CATDLQGNQPQHF.

The CDR3 nucleotides are TGCAGTGCTAGTGAAGGGGGTGTGGGCGAAAAACTGTTTTTT. As protein: CSASEGGVGEKLFF. V usage is TRBV20-1 and J usage is TRBJ1-4; the D gene is possibly TRBD1 (6 bases). The CDR3 runs 14 residues. Trimming pared 3 bases from V and 8 bases from J, leaving 16 bases between. Germline V gene sequence: CDR1 DFQATT, CDR2 SNEGSKA (reference sequence).

J is TRBJ2-2 and V is TRBV7-2; D may be TRBD1 (5 bases). Trimming took 1 base from V and 7 from J, leaving 13 bases between them. The germline CDR1 and CDR2 sequences are SGHTA and FQGNSA. This CDR3 region has 15 residues. CDR3 residues: CASSLDLDRNGELFF. The CDR3 DNA reads as TGTGCCAGCAGCTTAGATTTAGACAGAAACGGGGAGCTGTTTTTT.

The V call is TRBV11-2, the J call TRBJ2-1; 11 nucleotides align to TRBD2. The J segment lost 2 bases and the V segment lost 4 bases, leaving 4 bases of the junction unmatched. CDR3 length: 16 residues. Germline CDR1 reads SGHAT; CDR2 reads FQNNGV. The chain's CDR3 is CASSSPTSGAYNEQFF. In nucleotides, the CDR3 is TGTGCCAGCAGCTCCCCGACTAGCGGGGCCTACAATGAGCAGTTCTTC.

The V call is TRBV7-9, the J call TRBJ1-4, with 7 bases lining up with TRBD1. The V segment lost 5 bases and the J segment 6 bases; nucleotides outside the gene matches: 9. This CDR3 contains 15 residues. Germline V gives CDR1 SEHNR, CDR2 FQNEAQ (reference sequence). Here the CDR3 reads CASSPGTAKDEKLFF. The CDR3 coding sequence is TGTGCCAGCAGCCCCGGGACAGCGAAGGATGAAAAACTGTTTTTT.

The rearrangement links TRBV11-2 to TRBJ2-5, with D perhaps matching TRBD1 (5 bases). Germline values: CDR1 SGHAT, CDR2 FQNNGV. V lost 5 bases to trimming and J lost 1 base, with 8 bases between them. The CDR3 spans 13 residues. CDR3 region: CASSARVQETQYF. The CDR3 DNA is TGTGCCAGCAGCGCCAGGGTCCAAGAGACCCAGTACTTC.

V is TRBV5-1 and J is TRBJ2-5; TRBD2 matches 8 bases. The ends lost 7 bases at V and 2 bases at J; junction bases unmatched: 10. Germline V gives CDR1 SGHRS, CDR2 YFSETQ. The CDR3 is 15 amino acids. CDR3 in amino acids: CASRGGSGMQETQYF. Here the CDR3 DNA reads TGCGCCAGCCGGGGGGGTAGCGGGATGCAAGAGACCCAGTACTTC.

The rearrangement joins TRBV27 to TRBJ1-1; D ambiguous. The V gene lost 5 bases and the J gene lost 5 bases, with 12 bases spanning the gap. CDR1 and CDR2 (germline): MNHEY, SMNVEV (reference sequence). This CDR3 is 13 amino acids long. The CDR3 region has the DNA TGTGCCAGCAGTCCCCGAACCCGGACTGAAGCTTTCTTT. This sequence encodes CASSPRTRTEAFF.

The V gene is TRBV20-1, the J gene TRBJ2-5; the match to TRBD2 covers 9 bases. CDR3 size: 14 residues. With V trimmed by 3 bases and J by 5 bases, 7 bases remained unmatched. CDR1 is DFQATT, CDR2 SNEGSKA, per germline (reference sequence). The CDR3 reads CSASGSGSPETQYF. The CDR3 DNA follows: TGCAGTGCTAGTGGTAGCGGGAGTCCCGAGACCCAGTACTTC.

This clone is a singleton in its sample. CDR3 in amino acids: CASSPLGTGVGEQYF. The CDR3 DNA sequence: TGCGCCAGCAGCCCCTTGGGGACAGGGGTAGGAGAGCAGTACTTC. The V call is TRBV5-1, the J call TRBJ2-7; 10 bases are shared with TRBD1. Germline CDR1 is SGHRS and CDR2 is YFSETQ. The V gene end was trimmed by 4 bases and the J gene end by 7 bases; junction bases not matched to a gene: 11. CDR3 length equals 15 residues. The whole variable domain, filled in from reference TRBV5-1 and TRBJ2-7, reads KAGVTQTPRYLIKTRGQQVTLSCSPISGHRSVSWYQQTPGQGLQFLFEYFSETQRNKGNFPGRFSGRQFSNSRSEMNVSTLELGDSALYLCASSPLGTGVGEQYFGPGTRLTVT.

The chain is built from TRBV5-8 and TRBJ2-7; weak D call: TRBD2 (6 bases). Germline lookup yields CDR1 SGHTS and CDR2 YDEGEE. The CDR3 has 14 amino acids. V was clipped by 6 bases and J by 0 bases, with 13 bases between them. The CDR3 loop is CASIPGGFSYEQYF. The CDR3 DNA is TGTGCCAGCATTCCCGGGGGTTTCTCCTACGAGCAGTACTTC. The whole variable domain, filled in from reference TRBV5-8 and TRBJ2-7, reads EAGVTQSPTHLIKTRGQQATLRCSPISGHTSVYWYQQALGLGLQFLLWYDEGEERNRGNFPPRFSGRQFPNYSSELNVNALELEDSALYLCASIPGGFSYEQYFGPGTRLTVT.

The CDR3 reads CASKGNGNQPQHF. The CDR3 coding sequence is TGTGCCAGCAAGGGGAACGGCAATCAGCCCCAGCATTTT. The V gene is TRBV12-3 or TRBV12-4, the J gene TRBJ1-5; perhaps TRBD1 as D (5 bases). V was cut by 7 bases and J by 2 bases, with 9 bases left in between. This CDR3 region has 13 residues.

This clone has a single count. The rearrangement uses TRBV28 and TRBJ2-5; 10 bases are shared with TRBD1. The trim removed 7 bases at V and 3 bases at J, leaving 5 bases unmatched. The CDR3 extends over 14 amino acids. Germline-derived CDR1 and CDR2 are MDHEN and SYDVKM. CDR3 region: CASITGTGEETQYF. The CDR3 nucleotides are TGTGCCAGCATCACCGGGACAGGGGAAGAGACCCAGTACTTC.

The V gene is TRBV5-1, the J gene TRBJ1-2, with TRBD1 identical over 7 bases. Trimming removed 3 bases from V and 8 bases from J; junction bases left unmatched: 7. Germline CDR1 is SGHRS and CDR2 is YFSETQ. The length of the CDR3 is 13 residues. The CDR3 is CASSSQGDWGYTF. DNA of the CDR3: TGCGCCAGCAGCTCCCAGGGGGATTGGGGCTACACCTTC.

This chain connects TRBV2 to TRBJ1-1; D gene ambiguous. The CDR3 runs to 15 residues. Germline V gene data show CDR1 as SNHLY and CDR2 as FYNNEI. Trimming cost V 8 bases and J 0 bases, with 16 bases left between them. The CDR3 loop reads CASSPFGLMNTEAFF. CDR3 in DNA: TGTGCCAGCTCCCCGTTTGGACTGATGAACACTGAAGCTTTCTTT.

The J gene is TRBJ2-3, the V gene TRBV4-1, with TRBD2 identical over 7 bases. The trim removed 0 bases at V and 1 base at J, leaving 4 bases unmatched. CDR1 is MGHRA, CDR2 YSYEKL, per germline. The CDR3 loop spans 16 amino acids. CDR3 in DNA: TGCGCCAGCAGCCAAGAGATGGCGGGGGGCACAGATACGCAGTATTTT. Encoded protein: CASSQEMAGGTDTQYF.

The rearrangement uses TRBV4-2 and TRBJ2-2, with D maybe TRBD2 (7 bases). CDR3 size: 17 residues. Germline V lookup: CDR1 LGHNA, CDR2 YNFKEQ. The ends were cut back, 1 base at V and 2 bases at J, with 14 bases in the middle. The CDR3 DNA follows: TGTGCCAGCAGCCAAGGTGTTTGGGGGGGCAACACCGGGGAGCTGTTTTTT. This encodes CASSQGVWGGNTGELFF.